This T cell receptor beta chain stems from a study of blood T cell repertoires in COVID-19. Study details: The United States, Italy and Spain provided the acute and convalescent COVID-19 samples.

The data were produced by immunoSEQ multiplex PCR, yet TCRdb's version contains in-frame clones alone and is incomplete. Of 200,000 to 300,000 clones in the sample, 87% were seen once. This sequence originates from a woman in her 40s who had recovered from COVID-19. The sample comprised peripheral blood.

The CDR3 DNA sequence: TGTGCCAGCAGTTACCCTACAGGATATGATGGCTACACCTTC. It is translated as CASSYPTGYDGYTF. The genes are TRBV6-5 and TRBJ1-2; a possible D gene is TRBD1 (5 bases). This CDR3 spans 14 amino acids. Germline V gene sequence: CDR1 MNHEY, CDR2 SVGAGI. Trimming cost V 2 bases and J 6 bases, with 13 bases left between them.